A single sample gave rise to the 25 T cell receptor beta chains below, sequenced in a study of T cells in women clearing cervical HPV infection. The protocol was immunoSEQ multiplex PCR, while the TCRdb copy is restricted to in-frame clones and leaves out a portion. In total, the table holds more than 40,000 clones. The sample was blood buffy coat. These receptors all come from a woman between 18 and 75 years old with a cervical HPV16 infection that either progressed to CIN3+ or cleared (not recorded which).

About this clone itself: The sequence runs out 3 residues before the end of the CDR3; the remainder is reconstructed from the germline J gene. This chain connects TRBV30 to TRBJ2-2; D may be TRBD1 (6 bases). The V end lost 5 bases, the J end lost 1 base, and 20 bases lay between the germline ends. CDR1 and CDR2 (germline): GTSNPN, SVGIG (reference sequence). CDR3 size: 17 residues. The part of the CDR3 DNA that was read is TGTGCCTGGGATGGGGGATTACAGGGTGTGAACACCGGGGAG. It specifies CAWDGGLQGVNTGE. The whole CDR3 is CAWDGGLQGVNTGELFF. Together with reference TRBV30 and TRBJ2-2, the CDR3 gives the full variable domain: SQTIHQWPATLVQPVGSPLSLECTVEGTSNPNLYWYRQAAGRGLQLLFYSVGIGQISSEVPQNLSASRPQDRQFILSSKKLLLSDSGFYLCAWDGGLQGVNTGELFFGEGSRLTVL.

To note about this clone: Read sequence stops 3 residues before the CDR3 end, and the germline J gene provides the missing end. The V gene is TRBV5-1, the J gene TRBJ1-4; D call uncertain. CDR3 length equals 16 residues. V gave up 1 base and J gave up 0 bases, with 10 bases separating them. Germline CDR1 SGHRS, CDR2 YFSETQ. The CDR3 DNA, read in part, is TGCGCCAGCAGCTTGCTGGGTGGGCCAACTAATGAAAAA. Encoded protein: CASSLLGGPTNEK. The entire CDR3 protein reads CASSLLGGPTNEKLFF.

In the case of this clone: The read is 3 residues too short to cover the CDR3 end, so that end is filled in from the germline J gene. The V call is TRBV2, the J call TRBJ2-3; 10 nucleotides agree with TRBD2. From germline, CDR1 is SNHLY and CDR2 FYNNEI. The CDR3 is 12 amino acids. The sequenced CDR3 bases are TGTGCCAGCGGACTAGCGGAAGAGACG. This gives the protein CASGLAEET. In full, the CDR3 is CASGLAEETQYF.

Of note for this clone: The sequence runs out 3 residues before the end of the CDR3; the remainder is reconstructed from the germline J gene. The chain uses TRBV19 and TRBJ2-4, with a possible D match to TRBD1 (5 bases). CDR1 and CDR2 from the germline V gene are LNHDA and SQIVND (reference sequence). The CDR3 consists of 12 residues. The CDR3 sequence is CASSETVYGQYF. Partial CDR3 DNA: TGTGCCAGTAGTGAGACAGTCTATGGT.

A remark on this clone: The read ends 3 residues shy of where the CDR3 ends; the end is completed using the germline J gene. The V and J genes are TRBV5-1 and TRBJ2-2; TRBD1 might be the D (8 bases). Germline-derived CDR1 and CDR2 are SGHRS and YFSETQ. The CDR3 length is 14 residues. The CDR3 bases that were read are TGCGCCAGCAGCGCGACAGGGGAGGGGGAAAAG. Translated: CASSATGEGEK. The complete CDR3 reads CASSATGEGEKLFF.

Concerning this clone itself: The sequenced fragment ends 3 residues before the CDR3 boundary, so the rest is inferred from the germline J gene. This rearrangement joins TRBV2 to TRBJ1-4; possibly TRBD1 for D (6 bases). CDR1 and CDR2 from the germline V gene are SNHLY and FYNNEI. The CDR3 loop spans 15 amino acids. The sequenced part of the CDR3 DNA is TGTGCCAGCAGTGAATGGGGGCATGGGGCCAACGTA. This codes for CASSEWGHGANV. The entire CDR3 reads CASSEWGHGANVLFF. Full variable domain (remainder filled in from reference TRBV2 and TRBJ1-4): EPEVTQTPSHQVTQMGQEVILRCVPISNHLYFYWYRQILGQKVEFLVSFYNNEISEKSEIFDDQFSVERPDGSNFTLKIRSTKLEDSAMYFCASSEWGHGANVLFFGSGTQLSVL.

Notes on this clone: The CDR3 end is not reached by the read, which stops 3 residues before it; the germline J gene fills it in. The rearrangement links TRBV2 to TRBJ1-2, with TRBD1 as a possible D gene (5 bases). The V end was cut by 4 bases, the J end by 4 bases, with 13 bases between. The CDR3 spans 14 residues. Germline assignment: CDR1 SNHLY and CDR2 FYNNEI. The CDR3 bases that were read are TGTGCCAGCAGTGCCCACGGAGGGGTCTATGGC. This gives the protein CASSAHGGVYG. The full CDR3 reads CASSAHGGVYGYTF.

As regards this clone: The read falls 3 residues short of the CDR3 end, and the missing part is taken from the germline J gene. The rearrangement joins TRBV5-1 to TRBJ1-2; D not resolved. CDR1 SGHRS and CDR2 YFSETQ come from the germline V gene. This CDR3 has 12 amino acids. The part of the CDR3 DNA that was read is TGCGCCAGCAGTACCGACATAAACGGC. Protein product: CASSTDING. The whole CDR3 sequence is CASSTDINGYTF.

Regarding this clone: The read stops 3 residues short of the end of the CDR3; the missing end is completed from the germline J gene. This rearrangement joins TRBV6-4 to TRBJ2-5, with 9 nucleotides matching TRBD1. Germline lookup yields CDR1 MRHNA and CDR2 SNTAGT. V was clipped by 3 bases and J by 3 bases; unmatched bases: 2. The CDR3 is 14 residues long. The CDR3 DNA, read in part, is TGTGCCAGCAGTGATTGGACAGGGGAAGAGACC. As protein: CASSDWTGEET. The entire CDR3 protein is CASSDWTGEETQYF.

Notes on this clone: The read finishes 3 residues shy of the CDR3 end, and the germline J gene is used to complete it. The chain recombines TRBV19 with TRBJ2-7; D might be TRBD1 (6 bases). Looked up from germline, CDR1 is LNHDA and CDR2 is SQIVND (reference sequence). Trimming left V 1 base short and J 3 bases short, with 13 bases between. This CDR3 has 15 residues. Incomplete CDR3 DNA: TGTGCCAGTAGTATAGTCCAGGGGAAAGACTACGAG. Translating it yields CASSIVQGKDYE. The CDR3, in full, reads CASSIVQGKDYEQYF.

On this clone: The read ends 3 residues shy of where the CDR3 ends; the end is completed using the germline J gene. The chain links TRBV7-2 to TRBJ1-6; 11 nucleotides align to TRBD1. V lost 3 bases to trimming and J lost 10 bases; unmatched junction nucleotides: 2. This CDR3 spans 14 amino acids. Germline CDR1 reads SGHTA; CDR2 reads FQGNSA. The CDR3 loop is CASSFGTGGSPLHF. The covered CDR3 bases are TGTGCCAGCAGCTTCGGGACAGGGGGATCACCC.

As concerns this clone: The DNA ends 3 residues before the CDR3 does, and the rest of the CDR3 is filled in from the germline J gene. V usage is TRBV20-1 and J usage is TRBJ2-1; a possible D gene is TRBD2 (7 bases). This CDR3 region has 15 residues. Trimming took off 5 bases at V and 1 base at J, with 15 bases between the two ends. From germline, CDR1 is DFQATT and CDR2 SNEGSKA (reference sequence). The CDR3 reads CSAPPGGRSYNEQFF. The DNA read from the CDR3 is TGCAGTGCTCCCCCGGGGGGCCGGTCCTACAATGAG.

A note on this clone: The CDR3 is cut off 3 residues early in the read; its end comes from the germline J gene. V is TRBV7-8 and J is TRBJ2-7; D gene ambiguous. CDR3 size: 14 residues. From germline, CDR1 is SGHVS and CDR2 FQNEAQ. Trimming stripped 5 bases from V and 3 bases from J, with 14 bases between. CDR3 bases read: TGTGCCAGCAGCAGGGCACAGATAGACTACGAG. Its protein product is CASSRAQIDYE. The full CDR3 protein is CASSRAQIDYEQYF.

The part of the CDR3 DNA that was read is TGTGCCAGCAGCGCCGTAGCGGGGGGCCAAGAGACC. Its protein product is CASSAVAGGQET. The whole CDR3 sequence is CASSAVAGGQETQYF. The genes are TRBV5-6 and TRBJ2-5; 10 bases agree with TRBD2. The sequenced fragment ends 3 residues before the CDR3 boundary, so the rest is inferred from the germline J gene. Germline CDR1 SGHDT, CDR2 YYEEEE. V lost 4 bases, J lost 1 base, and 4 bases stayed unmatched. The CDR3 is made up of 15 amino acids.

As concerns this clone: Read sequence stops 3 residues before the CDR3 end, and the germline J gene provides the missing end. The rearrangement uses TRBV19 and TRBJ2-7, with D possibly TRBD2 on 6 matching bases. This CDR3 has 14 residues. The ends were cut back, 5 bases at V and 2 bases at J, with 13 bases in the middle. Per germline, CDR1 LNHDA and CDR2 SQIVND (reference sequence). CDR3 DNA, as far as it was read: TGTGCCAGTAGTCTGACTAGTGGAACCTACGAG. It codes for CASSLTSGTYE. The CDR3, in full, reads CASSLTSGTYEQYF.

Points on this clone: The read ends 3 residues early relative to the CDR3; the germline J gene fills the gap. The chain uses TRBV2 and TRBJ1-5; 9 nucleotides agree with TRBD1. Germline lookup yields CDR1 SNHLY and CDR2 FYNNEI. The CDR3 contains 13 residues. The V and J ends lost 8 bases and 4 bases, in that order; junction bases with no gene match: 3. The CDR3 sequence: CASAGQGNQPQHF. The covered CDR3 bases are TGTGCCAGCGCCGGACAGGGGAATCAGCCC.

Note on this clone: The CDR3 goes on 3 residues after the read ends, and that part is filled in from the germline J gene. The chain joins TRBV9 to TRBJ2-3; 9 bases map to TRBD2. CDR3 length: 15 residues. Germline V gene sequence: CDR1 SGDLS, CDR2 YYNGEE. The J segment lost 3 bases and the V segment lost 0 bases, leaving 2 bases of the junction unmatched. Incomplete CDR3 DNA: TGTGCCAGCAGCGTAGGCGGGGGGGAAACAGATACG. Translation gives CASSVGGGETDT. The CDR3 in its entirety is CASSVGGGETDTQYF.

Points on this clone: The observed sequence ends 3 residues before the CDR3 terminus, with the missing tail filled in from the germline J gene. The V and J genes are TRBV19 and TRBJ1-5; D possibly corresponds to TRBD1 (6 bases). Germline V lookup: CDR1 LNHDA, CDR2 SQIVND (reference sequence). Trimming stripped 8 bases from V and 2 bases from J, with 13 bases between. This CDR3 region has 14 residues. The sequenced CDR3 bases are TGTGCCAGTTCCAGGGGCGTAGGCAATCAGCCC. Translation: CASSRGVGNQP. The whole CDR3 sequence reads CASSRGVGNQPQHF.

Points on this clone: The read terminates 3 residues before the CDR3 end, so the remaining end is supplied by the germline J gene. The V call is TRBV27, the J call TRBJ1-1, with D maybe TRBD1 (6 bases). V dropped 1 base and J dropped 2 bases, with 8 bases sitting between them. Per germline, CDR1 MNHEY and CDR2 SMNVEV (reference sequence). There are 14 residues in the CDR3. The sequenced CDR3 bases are TGTGCCAGCAGTTTATTCGGGACAAACACTGAA. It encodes CASSLFGTNTE. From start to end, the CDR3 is CASSLFGTNTEAFF.

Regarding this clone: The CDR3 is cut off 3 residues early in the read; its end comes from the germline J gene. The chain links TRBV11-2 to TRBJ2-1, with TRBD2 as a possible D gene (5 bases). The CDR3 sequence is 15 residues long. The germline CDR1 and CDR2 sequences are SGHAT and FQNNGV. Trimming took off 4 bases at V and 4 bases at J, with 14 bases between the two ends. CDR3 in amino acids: CASSYGLNLYNEQFF. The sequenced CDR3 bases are TGTGCCAGCAGCTACGGACTGAATCTATACAATGAG.

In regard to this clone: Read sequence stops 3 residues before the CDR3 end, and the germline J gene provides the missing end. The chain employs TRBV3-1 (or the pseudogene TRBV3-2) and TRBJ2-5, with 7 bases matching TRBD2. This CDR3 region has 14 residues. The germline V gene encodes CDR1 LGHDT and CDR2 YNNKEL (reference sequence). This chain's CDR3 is CASRFKWEGSTQYF. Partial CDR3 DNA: TGTGCCAGCAGATTCAAATGGGAGGGGTCAACC.

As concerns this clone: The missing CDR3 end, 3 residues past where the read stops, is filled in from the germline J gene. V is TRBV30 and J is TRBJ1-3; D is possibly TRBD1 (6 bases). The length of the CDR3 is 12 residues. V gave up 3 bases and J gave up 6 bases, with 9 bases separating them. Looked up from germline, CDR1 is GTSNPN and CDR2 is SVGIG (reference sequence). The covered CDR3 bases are TGTGCCTGGAGCGGGACATCAAACACC. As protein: CAWSGTSNT. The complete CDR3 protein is CAWSGTSNTIYF. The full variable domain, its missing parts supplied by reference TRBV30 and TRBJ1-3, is SQTIHQWPATLVQPVGSPLSLECTVEGTSNPNLYWYRQAAGRGLQLLFYSVGIGQISSEVPQNLSASRPQDRQFILSSKKLLLSDSGFYLCAWSGTSNTIYFGEGSWLTVV.

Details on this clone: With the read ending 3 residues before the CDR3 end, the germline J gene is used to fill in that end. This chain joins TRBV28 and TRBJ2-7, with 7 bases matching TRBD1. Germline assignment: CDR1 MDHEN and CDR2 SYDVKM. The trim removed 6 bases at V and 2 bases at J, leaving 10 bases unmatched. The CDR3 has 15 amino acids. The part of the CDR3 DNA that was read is TGTGCCAGCAGCCTAGGGGGCAGTCAGACCTACGAG. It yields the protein CASSLGGSQTYE. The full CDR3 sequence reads CASSLGGSQTYEQYF.

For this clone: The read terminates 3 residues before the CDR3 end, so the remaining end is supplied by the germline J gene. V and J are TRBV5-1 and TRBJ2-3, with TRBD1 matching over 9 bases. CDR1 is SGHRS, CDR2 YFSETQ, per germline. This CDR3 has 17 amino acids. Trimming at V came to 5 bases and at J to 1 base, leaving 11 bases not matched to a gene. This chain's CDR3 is CASSSNRGHRGTDTQYF. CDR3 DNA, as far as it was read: TGCGCCAGCAGTTCTAACAGGGGGCACCGTGGCACAGATACG.

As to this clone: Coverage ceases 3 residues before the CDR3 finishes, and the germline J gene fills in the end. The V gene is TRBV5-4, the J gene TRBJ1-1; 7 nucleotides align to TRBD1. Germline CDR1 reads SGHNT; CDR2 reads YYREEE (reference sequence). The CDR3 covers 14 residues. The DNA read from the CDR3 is TGTGCCAGCAGCTCCGTAGGGGACAGCCTCGAA. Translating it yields CASSSVGDSLE. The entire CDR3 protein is CASSSVGDSLEAFF.